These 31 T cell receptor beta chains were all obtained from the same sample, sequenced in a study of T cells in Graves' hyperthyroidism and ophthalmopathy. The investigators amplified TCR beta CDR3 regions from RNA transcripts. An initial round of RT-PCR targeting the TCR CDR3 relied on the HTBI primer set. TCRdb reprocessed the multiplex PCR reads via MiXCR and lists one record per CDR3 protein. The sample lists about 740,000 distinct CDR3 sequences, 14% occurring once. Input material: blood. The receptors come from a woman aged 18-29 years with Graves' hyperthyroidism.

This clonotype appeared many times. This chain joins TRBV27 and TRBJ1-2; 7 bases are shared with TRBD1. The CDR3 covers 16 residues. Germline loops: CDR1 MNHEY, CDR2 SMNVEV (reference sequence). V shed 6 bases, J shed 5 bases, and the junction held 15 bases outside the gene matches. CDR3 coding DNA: TGTGCCAGCAGCTGGGGCGGGGCAGGGGGGATTTATGGCTACACCTTC. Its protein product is CASSWGGAGGIYGYTF.

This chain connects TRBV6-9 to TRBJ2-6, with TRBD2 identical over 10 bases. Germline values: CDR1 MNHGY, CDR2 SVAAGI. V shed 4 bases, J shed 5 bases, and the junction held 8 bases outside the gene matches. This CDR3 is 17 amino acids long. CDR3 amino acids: CASSFPSGRHWANVLTF. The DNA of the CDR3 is TGTGCCAGCAGTTTCCCTAGCGGGAGACACTGGGCCAACGTCCTGACTTTC.

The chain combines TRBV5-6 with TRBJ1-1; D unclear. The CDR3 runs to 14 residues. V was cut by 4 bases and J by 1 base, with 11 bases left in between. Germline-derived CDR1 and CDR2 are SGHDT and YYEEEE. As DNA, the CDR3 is TGTGCCAGCAGCCCGGGGATTACGAACACTGAAGCTTTCTTT. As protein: CASSPGITNTEAFF.

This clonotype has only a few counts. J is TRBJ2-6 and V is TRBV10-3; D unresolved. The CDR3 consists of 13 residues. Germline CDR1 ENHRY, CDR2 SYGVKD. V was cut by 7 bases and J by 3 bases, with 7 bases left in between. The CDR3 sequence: CAITHGGANVLTF. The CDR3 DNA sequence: TGTGCCATCACCCATGGTGGGGCCAACGTCCTGACTTTC.

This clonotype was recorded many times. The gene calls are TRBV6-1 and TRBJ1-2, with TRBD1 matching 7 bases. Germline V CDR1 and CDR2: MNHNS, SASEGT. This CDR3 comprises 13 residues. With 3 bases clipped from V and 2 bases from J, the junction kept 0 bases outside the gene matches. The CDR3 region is CASSEGQNYGYTF. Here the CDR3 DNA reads TGTGCCAGCAGTGAGGGACAGAACTATGGCTACACCTTC.

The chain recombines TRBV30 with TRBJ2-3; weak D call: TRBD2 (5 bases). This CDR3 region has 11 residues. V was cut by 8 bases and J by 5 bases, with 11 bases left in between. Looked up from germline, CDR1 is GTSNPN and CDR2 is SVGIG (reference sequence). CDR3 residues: CAVESGDTQYF. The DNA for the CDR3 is TGTGCCGTGGAAAGCGGAGATACGCAGTATTTT.

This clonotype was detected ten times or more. CDR3 protein: CASSQDLIGPLRTEAFF. The CDR3 bases are TGTGCCAGCAGCCAAGATTTGATAGGCCCCCTTCGCACTGAAGCTTTCTTT. The chain has TRBV3-1 and TRBJ1-1, with D uncertain. Trimming pared 0 bases from V and 4 bases from J, leaving 18 bases between. This CDR3 has 17 amino acids. Germline V lookup: CDR1 LGHDT, CDR2 YNNKEL (reference sequence).

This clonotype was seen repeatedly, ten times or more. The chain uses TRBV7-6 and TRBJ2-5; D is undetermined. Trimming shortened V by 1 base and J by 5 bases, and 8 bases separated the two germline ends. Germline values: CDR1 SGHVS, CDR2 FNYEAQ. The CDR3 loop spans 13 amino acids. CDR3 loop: CASSLDRVETQYF. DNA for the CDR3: TGTGCCAGCAGCTTAGATCGGGTCGAGACCCAGTACTTC.

The CDR3 DNA reads TGTGCCACTTCCCCCAGCTACAAAACCGGGGAGCTGTTTTTT. Protein product: CATSPSYKTGELFF. The chain uses TRBV12-3 or TRBV12-4 and TRBJ2-2; unclear D gene. The CDR3 loop spans 14 amino acids. V lost 10 bases to trimming and J lost 5 bases, with 17 bases between them.

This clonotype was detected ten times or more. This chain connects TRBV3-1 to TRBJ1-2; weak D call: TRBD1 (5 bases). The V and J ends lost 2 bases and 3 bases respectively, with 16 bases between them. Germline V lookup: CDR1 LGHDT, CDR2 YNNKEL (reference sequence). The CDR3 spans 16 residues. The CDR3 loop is CASSQFPEDTHYGYTF. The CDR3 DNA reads TGTGCCAGCAGCCAATTCCCCGAGGACACCCACTATGGCTACACCTTC.

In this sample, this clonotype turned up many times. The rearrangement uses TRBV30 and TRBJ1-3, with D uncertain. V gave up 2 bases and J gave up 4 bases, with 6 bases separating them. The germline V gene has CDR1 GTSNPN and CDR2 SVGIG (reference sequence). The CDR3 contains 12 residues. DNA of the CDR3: TGTGCCTGGAGTTTATTAGGAAACACCATATATTTT. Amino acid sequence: CAWSLLGNTIYF.

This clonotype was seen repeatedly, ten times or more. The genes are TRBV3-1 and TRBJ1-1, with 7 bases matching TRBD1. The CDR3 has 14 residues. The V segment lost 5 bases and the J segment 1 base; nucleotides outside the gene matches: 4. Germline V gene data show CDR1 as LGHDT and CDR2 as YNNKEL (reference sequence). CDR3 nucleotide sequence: TGTGCCAGCAGCGCACACAGGGGGAACACTGAAGCTTTCTTT. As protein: CASSAHRGNTEAFF.

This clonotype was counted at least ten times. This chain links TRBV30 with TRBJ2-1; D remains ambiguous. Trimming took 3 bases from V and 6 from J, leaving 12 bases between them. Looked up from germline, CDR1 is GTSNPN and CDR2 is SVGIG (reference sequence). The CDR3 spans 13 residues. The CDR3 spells CAWSLQNANEQFF. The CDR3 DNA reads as TGTGCCTGGAGCCTCCAGAATGCCAATGAGCAGTTCTTC.

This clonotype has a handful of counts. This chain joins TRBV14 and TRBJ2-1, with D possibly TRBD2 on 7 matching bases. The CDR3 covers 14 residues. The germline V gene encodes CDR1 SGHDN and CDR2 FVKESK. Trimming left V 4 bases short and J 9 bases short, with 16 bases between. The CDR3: CASSPLSGGTEQFF. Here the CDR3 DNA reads TGTGCCAGCAGCCCCCTATCGGGGGGCACTGAGCAGTTCTTC.

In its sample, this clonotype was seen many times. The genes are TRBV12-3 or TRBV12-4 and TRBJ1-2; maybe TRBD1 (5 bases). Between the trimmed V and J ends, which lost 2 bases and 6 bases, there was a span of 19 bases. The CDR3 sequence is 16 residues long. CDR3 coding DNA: TGTGCCAGCAGTTTAAGGCGCGGGGCGACTCCGAATGGCTACACCTTC. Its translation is CASSLRRGATPNGYTF.

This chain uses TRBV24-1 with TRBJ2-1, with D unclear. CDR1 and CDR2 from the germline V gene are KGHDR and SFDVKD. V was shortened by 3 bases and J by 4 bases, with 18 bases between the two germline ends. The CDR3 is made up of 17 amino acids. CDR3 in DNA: TGTGCCACCAGTGATCCCTTTGCCGGGCCCACTTACAATGAGCAGTTCTTC. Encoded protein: CATSDPFAGPTYNEQFF.

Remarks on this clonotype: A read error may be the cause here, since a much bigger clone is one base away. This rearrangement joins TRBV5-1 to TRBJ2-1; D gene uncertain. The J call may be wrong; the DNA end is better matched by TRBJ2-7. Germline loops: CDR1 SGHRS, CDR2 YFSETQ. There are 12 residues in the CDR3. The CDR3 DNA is TGCGCCAGCAGCGAGGCAAACAATGAGCAGTACTTC. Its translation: CASSEANNEQYF.

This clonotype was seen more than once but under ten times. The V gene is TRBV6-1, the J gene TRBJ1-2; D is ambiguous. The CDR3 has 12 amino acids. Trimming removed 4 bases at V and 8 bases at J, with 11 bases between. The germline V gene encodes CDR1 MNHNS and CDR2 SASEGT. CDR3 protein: CASSADWRGYTF. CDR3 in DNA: TGTGCCAGCAGTGCAGACTGGAGGGGCTACACCTTC.

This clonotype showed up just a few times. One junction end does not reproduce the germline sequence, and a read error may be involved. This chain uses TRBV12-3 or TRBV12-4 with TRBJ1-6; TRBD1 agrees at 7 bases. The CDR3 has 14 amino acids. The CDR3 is CTSSFRQGGSPLHF. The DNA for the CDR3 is TGTACCAGCAGTTTTCGACAGGGAGGTTCACCCCTCCACTTT.

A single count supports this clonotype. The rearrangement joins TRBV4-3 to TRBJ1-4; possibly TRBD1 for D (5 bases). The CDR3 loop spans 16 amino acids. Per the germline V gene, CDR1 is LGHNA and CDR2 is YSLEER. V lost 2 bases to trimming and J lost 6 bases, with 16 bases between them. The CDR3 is CASSQIGGGDYEKLFF. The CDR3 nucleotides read TGCGCCAGCAGCCAAATTGGCGGGGGGGACTATGAAAAACTGTTTTTT.

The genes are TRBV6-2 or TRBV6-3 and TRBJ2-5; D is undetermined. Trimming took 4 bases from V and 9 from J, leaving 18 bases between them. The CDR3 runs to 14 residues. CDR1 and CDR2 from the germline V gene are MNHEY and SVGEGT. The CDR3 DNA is TGTGCCAGCAGTTTAAACACCCAGGCGATTGCCCAGTACTTC. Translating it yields CASSLNTQAIAQYF.

The CDR3 bases are TGTGCCAGCAGTTACAGGGGTTTTGGCTACACCTTC. As protein: CASSYRGFGYTF. This rearrangement joins TRBV6-5 to TRBJ1-2; D possibly corresponds to TRBD1 (5 bases). CDR1 is MNHEY and CDR2 is SVGAGI in the germline V gene. The CDR3 is made up of 12 amino acids. V was cut by 2 bases and J by 7 bases, with 8 bases left in between.

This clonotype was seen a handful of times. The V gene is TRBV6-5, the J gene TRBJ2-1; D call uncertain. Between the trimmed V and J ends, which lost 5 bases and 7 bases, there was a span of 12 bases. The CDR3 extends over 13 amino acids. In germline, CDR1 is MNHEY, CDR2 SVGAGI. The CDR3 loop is CASSLLSGNEQFF. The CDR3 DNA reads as TGTGCCAGCAGTCTACTTAGTGGTAATGAGCAGTTCTTC.

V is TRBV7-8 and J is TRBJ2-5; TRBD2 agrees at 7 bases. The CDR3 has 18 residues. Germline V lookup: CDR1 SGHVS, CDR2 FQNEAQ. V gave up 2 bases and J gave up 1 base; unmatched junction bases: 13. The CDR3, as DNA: TGTGCCAGCAGCTTAAATTTCTTGGGGGGGACCATCCAAGAGACCCAGTACTTC. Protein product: CASSLNFLGGTIQETQYF.

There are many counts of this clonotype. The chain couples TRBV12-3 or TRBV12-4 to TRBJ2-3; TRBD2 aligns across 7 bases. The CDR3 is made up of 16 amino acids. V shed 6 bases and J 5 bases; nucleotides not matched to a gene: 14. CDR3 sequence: CASSGEGREEGDTQYF. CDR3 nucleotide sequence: TGTGCCAGCAGCGGGGAAGGTCGGGAGGAGGGAGATACGCAGTATTTT.

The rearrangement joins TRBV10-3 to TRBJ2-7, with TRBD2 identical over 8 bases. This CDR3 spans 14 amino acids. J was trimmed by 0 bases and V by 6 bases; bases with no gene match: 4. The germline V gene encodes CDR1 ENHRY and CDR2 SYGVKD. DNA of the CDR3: TGTGCCATCAGACTTAGCGGGAACTCCTACGAGCAGTACTTC. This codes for CAIRLSGNSYEQYF.

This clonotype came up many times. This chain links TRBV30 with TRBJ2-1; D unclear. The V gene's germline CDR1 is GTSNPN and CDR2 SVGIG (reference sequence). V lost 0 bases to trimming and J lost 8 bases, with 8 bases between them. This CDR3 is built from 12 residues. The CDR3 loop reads CAWSVRVDEQFF. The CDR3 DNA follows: TGTGCCTGGAGTGTACGGGTCGATGAGCAGTTCTTC.

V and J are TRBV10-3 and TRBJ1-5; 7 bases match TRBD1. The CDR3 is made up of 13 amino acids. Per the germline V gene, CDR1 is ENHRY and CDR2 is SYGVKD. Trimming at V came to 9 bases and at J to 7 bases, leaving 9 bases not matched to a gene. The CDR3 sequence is CAIGQVSWQPQHF. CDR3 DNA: TGTGCCATAGGACAGGTTTCATGGCAGCCCCAGCATTTT.

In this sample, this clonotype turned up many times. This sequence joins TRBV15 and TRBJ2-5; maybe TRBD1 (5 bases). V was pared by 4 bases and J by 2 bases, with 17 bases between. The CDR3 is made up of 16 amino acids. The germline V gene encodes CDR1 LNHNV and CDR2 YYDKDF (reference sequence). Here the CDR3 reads CATSILGEIQQETQYF. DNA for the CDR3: TGTGCCACCAGCATCCTAGGGGAAATACAACAAGAGACCCAGTACTTC.

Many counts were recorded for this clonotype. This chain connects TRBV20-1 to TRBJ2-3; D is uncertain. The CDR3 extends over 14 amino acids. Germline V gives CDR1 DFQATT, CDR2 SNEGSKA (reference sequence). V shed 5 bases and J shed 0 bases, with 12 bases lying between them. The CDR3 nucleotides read TGCAGTGCTTCGGGCGGAACTAGCACAGATACGCAGTATTTT. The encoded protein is CSASGGTSTDTQYF.

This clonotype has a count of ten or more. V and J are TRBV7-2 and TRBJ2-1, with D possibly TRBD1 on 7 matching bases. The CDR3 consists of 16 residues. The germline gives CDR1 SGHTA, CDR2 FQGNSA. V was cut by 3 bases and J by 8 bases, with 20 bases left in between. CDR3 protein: CASSFPLVGGTDEQFF. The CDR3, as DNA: TGTGCCAGCAGCTTTCCTTTAGTTGGGGGGACAGATGAGCAGTTCTTC.